This T cell receptor (beta chain) comes out of a study of OX40 agonist ivuxolimab in advanced cancers. Some clones are missing from TCRdb's copy, which holds only in-frame ones; the method was immunoSEQ multiplex PCR. This table has roughly 56,000 clones, around 86% appearing once. The CDR3 contains 15 residues. V lost 0 bases to trimming and J lost 2 bases; unmatched junction nucleotides: 5. From germline, CDR1 is SGHRS and CDR2 YFSETQ. The sequence came from an adult with an advanced solid tumor such as melanoma, head and neck, liver or kidney cancer. The sequenced sample was CD4+ or CD8+ T cells sorted from blood, obtained in a trial of the OX40 agonist ivuxolimab. The chain joins TRBV5-1 to TRBJ2-7; 7 nucleotides agree with TRBD2. CDR3 amino acids: CASSLAASGTYEQYF. Written as DNA, the CDR3 is TGCGCCAGCAGCTTGGCGGCTAGCGGAACCTACGAGCAGTACTTC.